This TCR beta chain originates from a study of blood T cell repertoires in COVID-19. Study overall: The samples span acute and convalescent COVID-19 from the United States, Italy and Spain. T cells, B-cell-depleted T cells, or PBMCs supplied cDNA or gDNA.

Authors' analysis steps: Reference gene primers were amplified, and this amplification served to estimate nucleated cell counts. TCRdb keeps only in-frame clones here, not all; method: immunoSEQ multiplex PCR. That table gives V, J and clone size, and the DNA gave D and trimming. The sample yields some 150,000 clones, about 91% seen once. V lost 3 bases and J 4 bases, leaving 10 bases between the germline ends. Germline-derived CDR1 and CDR2 are MDHEN and SYDVKM. This CDR3 is built from 14 residues. V gene TRBV28 combines with J gene TRBJ1-5; perhaps TRBD1 as D (5 bases). The sample taken for sequencing was peripheral blood. The TCR comes from a woman aged 55-75 years with acute or convalescent COVID-19. The CDR3 loop reads CASSLWQGNQPQHF. The CDR3 nucleotides read TGTGCCAGCAGTTTGTGGCAGGGTAATCAGCCCCAGCATTTT. The complete variable domain, with remaining parts taken from reference TRBV28 and TRBJ1-5, reads DVKVTQSSRYLVKRTGEKVFLECVQDMDHENMFWYRQDPGLGLRLIYFSYDVKMKEKGDIPEGYSVSREKKERFSLILESASTNQTSMYLCASSLWQGNQPQHFGDGTRLSIL.